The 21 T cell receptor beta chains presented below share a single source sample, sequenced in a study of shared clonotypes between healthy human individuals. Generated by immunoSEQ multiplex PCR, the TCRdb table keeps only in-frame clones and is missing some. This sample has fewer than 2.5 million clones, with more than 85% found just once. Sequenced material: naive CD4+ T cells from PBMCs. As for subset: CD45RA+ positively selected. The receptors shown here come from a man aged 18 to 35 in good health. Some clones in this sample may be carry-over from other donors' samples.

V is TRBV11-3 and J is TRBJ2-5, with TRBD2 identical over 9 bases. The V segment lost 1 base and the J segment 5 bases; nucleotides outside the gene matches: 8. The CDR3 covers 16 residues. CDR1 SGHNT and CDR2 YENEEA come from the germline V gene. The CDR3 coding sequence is TGTGCCAGCAGCTTAGGTTTAGCGGGAGAGGGGGAGACCCAGTACTTC. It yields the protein CASSLGLAGEGETQYF.

CDR3 nucleotide sequence: TGTGCCTGGGGGACCATGAAGAATGGGGCCTACTACGAGCAGTACTTC. Protein product: CAWGTMKNGAYYEQYF. This chain connects TRBV30 to TRBJ2-7; D is possibly TRBD1 or TRBD2 (5 bases each). With 5 bases removed from V and 3 bases from J, the gap between germline ends came to 23 bases. The CDR3 has 16 residues. Germline CDR1 and CDR2: GTSNPN and SVGIG (reference sequence).

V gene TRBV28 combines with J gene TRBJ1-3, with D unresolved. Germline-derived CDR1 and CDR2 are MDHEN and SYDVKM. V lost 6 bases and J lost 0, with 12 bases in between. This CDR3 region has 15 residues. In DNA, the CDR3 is TGTGCCAGCAGGTCTGGGGTCAGCTCTGGAAACACCATATATTTT. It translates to CASRSGVSSGNTIYF.

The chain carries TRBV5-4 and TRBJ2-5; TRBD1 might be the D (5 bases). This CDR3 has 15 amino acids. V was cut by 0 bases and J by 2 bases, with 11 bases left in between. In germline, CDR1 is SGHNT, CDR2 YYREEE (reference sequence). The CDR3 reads CASSLASRAQETQYF. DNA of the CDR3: TGTGCCAGCAGCTTGGCCAGCAGGGCACAAGAGACCCAGTACTTC.

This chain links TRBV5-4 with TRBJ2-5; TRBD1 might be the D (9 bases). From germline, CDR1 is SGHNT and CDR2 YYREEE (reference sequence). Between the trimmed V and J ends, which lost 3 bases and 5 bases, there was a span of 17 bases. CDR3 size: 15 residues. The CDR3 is CASSSGGTGRETQYF. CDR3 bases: TGTGCCAGCAGCTCGGGGGGGACAGGGAGGGAGACCCAGTACTTC.

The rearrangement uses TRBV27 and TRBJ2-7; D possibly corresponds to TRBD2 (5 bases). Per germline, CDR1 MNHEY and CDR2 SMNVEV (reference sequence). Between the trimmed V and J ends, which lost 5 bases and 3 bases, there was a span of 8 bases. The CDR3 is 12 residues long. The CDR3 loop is CASSDGNYEQYF. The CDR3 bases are TGTGCCAGCAGTGACGGGAACTACGAGCAGTACTTC.

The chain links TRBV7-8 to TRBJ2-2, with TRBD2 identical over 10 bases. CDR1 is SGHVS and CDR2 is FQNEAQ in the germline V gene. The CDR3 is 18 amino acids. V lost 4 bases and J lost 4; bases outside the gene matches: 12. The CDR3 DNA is TGTGCCAGCAGCTCCACTTTTTATCTAGCGGGAGTCACCGGGGAGCTGTTTTTT. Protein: CASSSTFYLAGVTGELFF.

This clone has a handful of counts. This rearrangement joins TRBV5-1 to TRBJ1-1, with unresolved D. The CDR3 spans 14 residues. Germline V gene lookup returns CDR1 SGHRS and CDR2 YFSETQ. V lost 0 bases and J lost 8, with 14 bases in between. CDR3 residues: CASSLDSGGGEAFF. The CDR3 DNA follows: TGCGCCAGCAGCTTGGATAGTGGTGGAGGGGAAGCTTTCTTT.

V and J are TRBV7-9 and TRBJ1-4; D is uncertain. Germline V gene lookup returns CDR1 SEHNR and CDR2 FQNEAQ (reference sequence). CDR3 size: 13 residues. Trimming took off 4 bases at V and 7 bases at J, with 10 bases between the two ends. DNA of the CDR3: TGTGCCAGCAGCTCCCCGCAGGTTGAAAAACTGTTTTTT. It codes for CASSSPQVEKLFF.

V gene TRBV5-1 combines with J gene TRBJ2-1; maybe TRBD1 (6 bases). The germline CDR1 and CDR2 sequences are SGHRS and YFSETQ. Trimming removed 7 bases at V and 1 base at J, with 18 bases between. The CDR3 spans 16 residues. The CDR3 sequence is CASALQQGRSYNEQFF. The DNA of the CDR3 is TGCGCCAGCGCCCTTCAACAGGGACGGTCCTACAATGAGCAGTTCTTC.

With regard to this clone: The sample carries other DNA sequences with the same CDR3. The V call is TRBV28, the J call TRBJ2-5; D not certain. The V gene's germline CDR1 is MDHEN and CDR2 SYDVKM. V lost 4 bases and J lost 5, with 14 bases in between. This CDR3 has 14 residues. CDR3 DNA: TGTGCCAGCAGTTCCCCGGGCCTCGTTGAGACCCAGTACTTC. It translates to CASSSPGLVETQYF.

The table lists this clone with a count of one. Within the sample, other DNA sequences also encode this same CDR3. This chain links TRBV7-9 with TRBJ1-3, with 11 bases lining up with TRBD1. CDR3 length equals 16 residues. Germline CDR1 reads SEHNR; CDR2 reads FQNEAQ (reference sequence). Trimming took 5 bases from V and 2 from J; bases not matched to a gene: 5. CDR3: CASSPPDRGPGNTIYF. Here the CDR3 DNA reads TGTGCCAGCAGCCCCCCGGACAGGGGGCCTGGAAACACCATATATTTT.

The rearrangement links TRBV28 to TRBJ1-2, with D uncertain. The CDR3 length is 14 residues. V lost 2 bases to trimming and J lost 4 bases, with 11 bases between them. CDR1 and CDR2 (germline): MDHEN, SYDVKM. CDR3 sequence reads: CASSLDLDAYGYTF. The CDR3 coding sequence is TGTGCCAGCAGTTTAGATTTGGACGCCTATGGCTACACCTTC.

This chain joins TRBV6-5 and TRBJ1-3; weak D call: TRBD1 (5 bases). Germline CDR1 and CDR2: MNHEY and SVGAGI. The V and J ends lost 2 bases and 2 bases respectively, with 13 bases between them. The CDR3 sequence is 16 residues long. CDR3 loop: CASSYQPGYPGNTIYF. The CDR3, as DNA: TGTGCCAGCAGTTACCAGCCAGGGTACCCTGGAAACACCATATATTTT.

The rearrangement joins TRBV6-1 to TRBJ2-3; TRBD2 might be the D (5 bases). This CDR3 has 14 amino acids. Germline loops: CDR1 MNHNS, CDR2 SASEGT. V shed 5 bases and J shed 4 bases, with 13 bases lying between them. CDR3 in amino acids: CASSRNSGSDTQYF. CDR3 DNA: TGTGCCAGCAGTAGGAACAGCGGCTCAGATACGCAGTATTTT.

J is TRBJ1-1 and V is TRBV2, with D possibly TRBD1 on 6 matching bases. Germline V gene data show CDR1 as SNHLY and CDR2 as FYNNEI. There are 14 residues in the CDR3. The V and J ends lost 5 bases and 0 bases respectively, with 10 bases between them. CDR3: CASSPGHLNTEAFF. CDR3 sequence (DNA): TGTGCCAGCAGTCCGGGACACTTGAACACTGAAGCTTTCTTT.

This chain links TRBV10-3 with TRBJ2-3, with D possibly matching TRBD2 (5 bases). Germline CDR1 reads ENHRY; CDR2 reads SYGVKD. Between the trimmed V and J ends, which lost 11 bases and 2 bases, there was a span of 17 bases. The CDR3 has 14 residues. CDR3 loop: CASRGNSLTDTQYF. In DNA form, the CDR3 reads TGTGCCTCCCGGGGTAACAGCCTCACAGATACGCAGTATTTT.

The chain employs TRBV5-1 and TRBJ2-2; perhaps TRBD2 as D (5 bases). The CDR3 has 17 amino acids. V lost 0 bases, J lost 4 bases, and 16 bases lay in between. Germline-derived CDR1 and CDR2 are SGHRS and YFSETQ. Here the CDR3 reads CASSLGSGLAGTGELFF. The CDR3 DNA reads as TGCGCCAGCAGCTTGGGATCCGGTCTAGCCGGCACCGGGGAGCTGTTTTTT. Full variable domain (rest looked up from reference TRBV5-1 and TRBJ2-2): KAGVTQTPRYLIKTRGQQVTLSCSPISGHRSVSWYQQTPGQGLQFLFEYFSETQRNKGNFPGRFSGRQFSNSRSEMNVSTLELGDSALYLCASSLGSGLAGTGELFFGEGSRLTVL.

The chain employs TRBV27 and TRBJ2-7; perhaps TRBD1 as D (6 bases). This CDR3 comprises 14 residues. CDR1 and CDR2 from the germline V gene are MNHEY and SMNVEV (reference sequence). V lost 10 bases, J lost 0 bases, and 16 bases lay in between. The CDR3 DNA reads TGTGCCACCATGGACAGTTGGAGCTCCTACGAGCAGTACTTC. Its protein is CATMDSWSSYEQYF.

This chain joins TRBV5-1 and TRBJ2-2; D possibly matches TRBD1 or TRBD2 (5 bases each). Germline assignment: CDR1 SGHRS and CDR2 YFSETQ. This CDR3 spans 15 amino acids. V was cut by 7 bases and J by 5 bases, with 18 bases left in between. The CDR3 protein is CASSTGGPRTGELFF. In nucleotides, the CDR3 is TGCGCCAGCTCCACTGGGGGACCACGAACCGGGGAGCTGTTTTTT.

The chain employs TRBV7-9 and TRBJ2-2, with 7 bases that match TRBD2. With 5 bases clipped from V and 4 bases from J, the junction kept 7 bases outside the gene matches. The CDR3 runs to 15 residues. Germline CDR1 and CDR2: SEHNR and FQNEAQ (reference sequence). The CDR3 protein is CASSPGLAATGELFF. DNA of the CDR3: TGTGCCAGCAGCCCTGGGCTAGCGGCCACCGGGGAGCTGTTTTTT. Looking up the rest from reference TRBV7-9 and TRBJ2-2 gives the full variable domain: DTGVSQNPRHKITKRGQNVTFRCDPISEHNRLYWYRQTLGQGPEFLTYFQNEAQLEKSRLLSDRFSAERPKGSFSTLEIQRTEQGDSAMYLCASSPGLAATGELFFGEGSRLTVL.